These 28 T cell receptor beta chains were all obtained from the same sample, sequenced in a study of shared clonotypes between healthy human individuals. Repertoires were generated with immunoSEQ multiplex PCR, while TCRdb's copy carries only in-frame clones and drops some. In the table there are some 510,000 clones, approximately 85% of which are singletons. The sample taken for sequencing was PBMCs. These receptors came from a woman in her thirties or forties in good health. Some clones in this sample may be carry-over from other donors' samples.

This chain links TRBV5-4 with TRBJ2-1; TRBD1 matches 10 bases. The CDR3 is made up of 15 amino acids. V lost 4 bases and J lost 1; bases outside the gene matches: 2. CDR1 and CDR2 from the germline V gene are SGHNT and YYREEE (reference sequence). CDR3 amino acids: CASSRDRGSYNEQFF. The DNA of the CDR3 is TGTGCCAGCAGCCGGGACAGGGGTTCCTACAATGAGCAGTTCTTC.

The rearrangement uses TRBV9 and TRBJ2-7, with 8 bases matching TRBD2. This CDR3 has 15 residues. Germline CDR1 is SGDLS and CDR2 is YYNGEE. With 0 bases clipped from V and 7 bases from J, the junction kept 9 bases outside the gene matches. CDR3 nucleotides: TGTGCCAGCAGCGTAGGAAGTAGCGGGATCAGGGAGCAGTACTTC. This sequence encodes CASSVGSSGIREQYF.

J is TRBJ2-6 and V is TRBV28; D gene uncertain. Germline CDR1 MDHEN, CDR2 SYDVKM. The CDR3 runs to 17 residues. V was pared by 7 bases and J by 0 bases, with 16 bases between. The CDR3 loop reads CASTPPSIVSGANVLTF. The DNA of the CDR3 is TGTGCCAGCACCCCACCCTCGATAGTCTCTGGGGCCAACGTCCTGACTTTC.

The chain combines TRBV18 with TRBJ1-3; no definite D call. The CDR3 runs 14 residues. The germline CDR1 and CDR2 sequences are KGHSH and LQKENI. V lost 2 bases to trimming and J lost 6 bases, with 11 bases between them. The CDR3 DNA reads TGTGCCAGCTCACCATCGGACGGGCAAAACACCATATATTTT. This gives the protein CASSPSDGQNTIYF.

The genes are TRBV27 and TRBJ1-5; D remains unclear. Germline lookup yields CDR1 MNHEY and CDR2 SMNVEV (reference sequence). CDR3 size: 14 residues. Trimming removed 1 base from V and 6 bases from J, with 10 bases in between. The DNA for the CDR3 is TGTGCCAGCAGTTTATGGGCTGGAGGTCAGCCCCAGCATTTT. Protein sequence: CASSLWAGGQPQHF.

This clone was observed a single time. A much more abundant neighbour one base away suggests this may be a read error. Additional DNA sequences in this sample encode the identical CDR3. The genes are TRBV9 and TRBJ1-5; 8 bases line up with TRBD1. Trimming removed 0 bases from V and 4 bases from J; junction bases left unmatched: 0. From germline, CDR1 is SGDLS and CDR2 YYNGEE. CDR3 length: 14 amino acids. CDR3 nucleotides: TGTGCCAGCAGCGTAGGGACAGGGAATCAGCCCCAGCATTTT. Translating it yields CASSVGTGNQPQHF.

This clone was seen only once. The rearrangement links TRBV7-8 to TRBJ2-7; 9 bases agree with TRBD1. J was trimmed by 5 bases and V by 4 bases; bases with no gene match: 9. Germline CDR1 reads SGHVS; CDR2 reads FQNEAQ. The CDR3 is 15 amino acids. The CDR3 region has the DNA TGTGCCAGCAGCTACGGACAGGGGTCTGGGAACGAGCAGTACTTC. Its translation is CASSYGQGSGNEQYF.

The CDR3 loop reads CASSQEPDSFNEQYF. The CDR3 DNA is TGCGCCAGCAGCCAGGAGCCGGACAGTTTTAACGAGCAGTACTTC. The chain links TRBV4-1 to TRBJ2-7, with D perhaps TRBD1 (6 bases). The CDR3 loop spans 15 amino acids. The germline V and J ends were trimmed by 3 bases and 5 bases, with 17 bases remaining between them. In germline, CDR1 is MGHRA, CDR2 YSYEKL.

The chain couples TRBV7-6 to TRBJ2-7; TRBD2 aligns across 10 bases. Germline CDR1 reads SGHVS; CDR2 reads FNYEAQ. Unmatched junction bases numbered 2, after V lost 0 bases and J lost 6 bases. This CDR3 has 14 amino acids. The DNA of the CDR3 is TGTGCCAGCAGCTTAGCGGCTAGCGGGAGCGAGCAGTACTTC. Its translation: CASSLAASGSEQYF.

CDR3 amino acids: CASSLWELAKNIQYF. CDR3 coding DNA: TGTGCCAGCAGCTTGTGGGAGTTGGCCAAAAACATTCAGTACTTC. V is TRBV5-6 and J is TRBJ2-4, with D possibly matching TRBD2 (5 bases). This CDR3 has 15 amino acids. CDR1 and CDR2 from the germline V gene are SGHDT and YYEEEE. Trimming stripped 1 base from V and 1 base from J, with 9 bases between.

The V gene is TRBV5-1, the J gene TRBJ2-1, with D possibly being TRBD1 (5 bases). CDR1 is SGHRS and CDR2 is YFSETQ in the germline V gene. The CDR3 is 14 residues long. The ends were cut back, 4 bases at V and 4 bases at J, with 12 bases in the middle. The CDR3: CASSPRTMYNEQFF. The CDR3 DNA reads as TGCGCCAGCAGCCCCCGGACAATGTACAATGAGCAGTTCTTC.

CDR3 bases: TGTGCCAGCAGCCAGACGGGATCCAACTATGGCTACACCTTC. The encoded protein is CASSQTGSNYGYTF. V is TRBV11-2 and J is TRBJ1-2; no clear D. CDR3 length equals 14 residues. The V end was cut by 5 bases, the J end by 2 bases, with 12 bases between. CDR1 is SGHAT, CDR2 FQNNGV, per germline.

V and J are TRBV4-2 and TRBJ1-2; D perhaps matches TRBD1 (5 bases). V was trimmed by 1 base and J by 3 bases, leaving 9 bases between them. There are 14 residues in the CDR3. Germline CDR1 LGHNA, CDR2 YNFKEQ. As DNA, the CDR3 is TGTGCCAGCAGCCAAGCCCTGGGGGACTATGGCTACACCTTC. Its protein product is CASSQALGDYGYTF.

This clone appeared a few times. The CDR3 region has the DNA TGTGCCAGCAGTTTAGGCCTTGGAGAGCAGTACTTC. Translating it yields CASSLGLGEQYF. This rearrangement joins TRBV28 to TRBJ2-7; D unclear. CDR3 size: 12 residues. Trimming removed 2 bases at V and 7 bases at J, with 9 bases between. From germline, CDR1 is MDHEN and CDR2 SYDVKM. Variable domain in full (rest from reference TRBV28 and TRBJ2-7): DVKVTQSSRYLVKRTGEKVFLECVQDMDHENMFWYRQDPGLGLRLIYFSYDVKMKEKGDIPEGYSVSREKKERFSLILESASTNQTSMYLCASSLGLGEQYFGPGTRLTVT.

This clone is a singleton in its sample. Here the CDR3 DNA reads TGTGCCACCCTGGGACAGGGCAATTCACCCCTCCACTTT. This sequence encodes CATLGQGNSPLHF. The chain uses TRBV10-3 and TRBJ1-6; TRBD1 aligns across 9 bases. This CDR3 region has 13 residues. Germline V gene sequence: CDR1 ENHRY, CDR2 SYGVKD. V dropped 10 bases and J dropped 7; count of bases not matched to a gene: 5.

This rearrangement joins TRBV5-1 to TRBJ2-4; 7 bases fit TRBD2. The CDR3 is 14 residues long. In germline, CDR1 is SGHRS, CDR2 YFSETQ. The V and J ends lost 0 bases and 8 bases, in that order; junction bases with no gene match: 5. The CDR3 DNA reads TGCGCCAGCAGCTTGGATGGGGGAGGGGACATTCAGTACTTC. This codes for CASSLDGGGDIQYF.

Of note for this clone: Germline and junction disagree at one end, which may indicate a read error. CDR3 loop: CASSRSGETQYF. The CDR3, as DNA: TGTGCTAGCAGCCGTAGCGGCGAGACCCAGTACTTC. The rearrangement joins TRBV7-7 to TRBJ2-5; tentatively, D is TRBD2 (6 bases). Germline loops: CDR1 SSHAT, CDR2 FNYEAQ (reference sequence). This CDR3 region has 12 residues.

This clone was seen only a few times. V gene TRBV5-1 combines with J gene TRBJ2-1, with 14 nucleotides matching TRBD2. CDR1 is SGHRS, CDR2 YFSETQ, per germline. The CDR3 is 19 residues long. J lost 1 base, V lost 4 bases, and 10 bases had no gene match. DNA of the CDR3: TGCGCCAGCAGCAAAGGAGGGACTAGCGGGAGAAGTTCCTACAATGAGCAGTTCTTC. Its translation: CASSKGGTSGRSSYNEQFF.

The chain uses TRBV5-1 and TRBJ2-7, with TRBD1 matching over 8 bases. This CDR3 has 13 amino acids. The germline gives CDR1 SGHRS, CDR2 YFSETQ. V gave up 4 bases and J gave up 5 bases; unmatched junction bases: 5. CDR3 DNA: TGCGCCAGCAGCACGGGACAGGCGGACGAGCAGTACTTC. Translation gives CASSTGQADEQYF.

The rearrangement joins TRBV14 to TRBJ2-2; perhaps TRBD2 as D (5 bases). CDR3 length equals 14 residues. Germline CDR1 is SGHDN and CDR2 is FVKESK. V gave up 4 bases and J gave up 6 bases, with 12 bases separating them. The CDR3 protein is CASSPTRFPGELFF. CDR3 DNA: TGTGCCAGCAGCCCAACTAGGTTCCCCGGGGAGCTGTTTTTT.

The V gene is TRBV18, the J gene TRBJ1-3; weak D call: TRBD1 (6 bases). CDR3 size: 15 residues. CDR1 and CDR2 (germline): KGHSH, LQKENI. Trimming removed 0 bases from V and 3 bases from J, with 9 bases in between. CDR3 in amino acids: CASSPPAGVGNTIYF. The CDR3 nucleotides are TGTGCCAGCTCACCACCGGCAGGGGTTGGAAACACCATATATTTT.

The chain has TRBV5-1 and TRBJ2-1, with TRBD1 matching over 8 bases. Germline V gene lookup returns CDR1 SGHRS and CDR2 YFSETQ. V trimming: 7 bases; J trimming: 9 bases; junction bases outside the gene matches: 12. The CDR3 runs 14 residues. CDR3 sequence reads: CASGGQGSLGEQFF. DNA of the CDR3: TGCGCCAGCGGAGGACAGGGCTCGTTAGGTGAGCAGTTCTTC.

This chain links TRBV18 with TRBJ2-1, with 7 positions matching TRBD2. The V segment lost 2 bases and the J segment 7 bases; nucleotides outside the gene matches: 5. Germline CDR1 reads KGHSH; CDR2 reads LQKENI. The CDR3 contains 14 residues. The CDR3 DNA sequence: TGTGCCAGCTCACCAGCGGCGGGGGATAATGAGCAGTTCTTC. Its protein product is CASSPAAGDNEQFF. Variable domain in full (rest from reference TRBV18 and TRBJ2-1): NAGVMQNPRHLVRRRGQEARLRCSPMKGHSHVYWYRQLPEEGLKFMVYLQKENIIDESGMPKERFSAEFPKEGPSILRIQQVVRGDSAAYFCASSPAAGDNEQFFGPGTRLTVL.

This clone was picked up a small number of times. The genes are TRBV2 and TRBJ1-5; the match to TRBD1 covers 8 bases. The CDR3 has 14 residues. CDR1 is SNHLY, CDR2 FYNNEI, per germline. The ends lost 5 bases at V and 7 bases at J; junction bases unmatched: 7. CDR3 sequence: CASSWTGSGQPQHF. The CDR3 bases are TGTGCCAGCAGTTGGACAGGGTCAGGACAGCCCCAGCATTTT.

This chain uses TRBV7-2 with TRBJ2-1; tentative D call: TRBD2 (5 bases). From germline, CDR1 is SGHTA and CDR2 FQGNSA. V shed 5 bases and J shed 6 bases, with 11 bases lying between them. The CDR3 sequence is 13 residues long. The CDR3 loop is CASSVFRGNEQFF. The CDR3 DNA reads TGTGCCAGCAGCGTTTTTCGGGGCAATGAGCAGTTCTTC.

The V gene is TRBV7-2, the J gene TRBJ2-1, with 11 nucleotides matching TRBD2. Germline trimming cut 2 bases from V and 0 bases from J; bases unmatched to any gene: 3. There are 17 residues in the CDR3. The V gene's germline CDR1 is SGHTA and CDR2 FQGNSA. Written as DNA, the CDR3 is TGTGCCAGCAGCTTACCCGGACTAGCGGGCTCCTACAATGAGCAGTTCTTC. Protein product: CASSLPGLAGSYNEQFF. The variable domain in full, completed from reference TRBV7-2 and TRBJ2-1, reads GAGVSQSPSNKVTEKGKDVELRCDPISGHTALYWYRQSLGQGLEFLIYFQGNSAPDKSGLPSDRFSAERTGGSVSTLTIQRTQQEDSAVYLCASSLPGLAGSYNEQFFGPGTRLTVL.

The rearrangement joins TRBV19 to TRBJ2-3, with D perhaps given as TRBD1 or TRBD2 (5 bases each). The CDR3 loop spans 14 amino acids. The V and J ends lost 0 bases and 6 bases respectively, with 10 bases between them. CDR1 and CDR2 (germline): LNHDA, SQIVND (reference sequence). The DNA of the CDR3 is TGTGCCAGTAGTATAGACCGGGACCGGGATACGCAGTATTTT. This encodes CASSIDRDRDTQYF.

V and J are TRBV7-3 and TRBJ1-1; D gene unclear. Germline values: CDR1 SGHTA, CDR2 FQGTGA. The CDR3 is 13 amino acids. Trimming left V 5 bases short and J 2 bases short, with 9 bases between. The CDR3 reads CASSAFKNTEAFF. The CDR3 DNA follows: TGTGCCAGCAGCGCGTTTAAAAACACTGAAGCTTTCTTT.